These T cell receptor beta chains were read from a single sample in a study of memory CD4+ T cells and cytomegalovirus serostatus. Data came from immunoSEQ multiplex PCR; TCRdb stores just in-frame clones and leaves some out. The sample yields 50,000 or so clones, 80% to 90% seen once. Sequenced: memory CD4+ T cells from blood. The receptors come from an adult in good health and CMV-seropositive. Both conserved end residues are part of each CDR3. D genes are given only for firm matches. Size tells how often a clone was seen (once, few, many) or the class of an expanded clone, and some rows leave it out.

size: NA; V: TRBV27; D: NA; J: TRBJ1-2; DNA: TGTGCCAGCAGTTTAAGGGCAGCCTATGGCTACACCTTC; CDR3: CASSLRAAYGYTF
size: NA; V: TRBV28; D: TRBD2; J: TRBJ2-1; DNA: TGTGCCAGCAGTTTAGGACTAGCGGGGATATACAATGAGCAGTTCTTC; CDR3: CASSLGLAGIYNEQFF
size: NA; V: TRBV4-2; D: NA; J: TRBJ1-4; DNA: TGTGCCAGCAGCCAAGATCAACAGGGATCCAACCCAGGCGAAAAACTGTTTTTT; CDR3: CASSQDQQGSNPGEKLFF
size: NA; V: TRBV5-1; D: NA; J: TRBJ1-1; DNA: TGCGCCAGCAGCTTGGGGCCGATAGGGGCTGGCACTGAAGCTTTCTTT; CDR3: CASSLGPIGAGTEAFF
size: NA; V: TRBV18; D: TRBD2; J: TRBJ2-4; DNA: TGTGCCAGCTCACCGACGGGGGGGACCAAAAACATTCAGTACTTC; CDR3: CASSPTGGTKNIQYF
size: NA; V: TRBV15; D: NA; J: TRBJ1-1; DNA: TGTGCCACCAGCCCCGGTAGCAGGGCCACTGAAGCTTTCTTT; CDR3: CATSPGSRATEAFF
size: NA; V: TRBV7-3; D: NA; J: TRBJ2-3; DNA: TGTGCCAGCAGCCGGGGGACCGCGCGCACAGATACGCAGTATTTT; CDR3: CASSRGTARTDTQYF
size: NA; V: TRBV4-1; D: NA; J: TRBJ2-1; DNA: TGCGCCAGCAGATCCGCAGGGTGGCATGAGCAGTTCTTC; CDR3: CASRSAGWHEQFF
size: NA; V: TRBV19; D: TRBD2; J: TRBJ2-7; DNA: TGTGCCACTAGCCTTCGGGGGGAGTACGAGCAGTACTTC; CDR3: CATSLRGEYEQYF
size: NA; V: TRBV9; D: NA; J: TRBJ2-5; DNA: TGTGCCAGCAGCCGGACCCCGGGGGAGACCCAGTACTTC; CDR3: CASSRTPGETQYF
size: NA; V: TRBV6-5; D: TRBD1; J: TRBJ2-5; DNA: TGTGCCAGCAGTTCACCATCAAGGACAGGGGGGGAGACCCAGTACTTC; CDR3: CASSSPSRTGGETQYF
size: NA; V: TRBV7-2; D: TRBD1; J: TRBJ1-1; DNA: TGTGCCAGCAGCCGACAGGGGCGGACTGAAGCTTTCTTT; CDR3: CASSRQGRTEAFF
size: NA; V: TRBV29-1; D: NA; J: TRBJ2-3; DNA: TGCAGCGCCCTTGGGGACCGCACAGATACGCAGTATTTT; CDR3: CSALGDRTDTQYF
size: few; V: TRBV19; D: TRBD1; J: TRBJ1-2; DNA: TGTGCCAGTATGCGTGGGGACAGGTTCTATGGCTACACCTTC; CDR3: CASMRGDRFYGYTF
size: NA; V: TRBV7-2; D: NA; J: TRBJ2-2; DNA: TGTGCCAGCAGCCGACCCCTTGGGGGCAGCACCGGGGAGCTGTTTTTT; CDR3: CASSRPLGGSTGELFF
size: NA; V: TRBV7-2; D: NA; J: TRBJ1-2; DNA: TGTGCCAGCAGCTTAGCAACAGGAAGCGAAGGCTACACCTTC; CDR3: CASSLATGSEGYTF